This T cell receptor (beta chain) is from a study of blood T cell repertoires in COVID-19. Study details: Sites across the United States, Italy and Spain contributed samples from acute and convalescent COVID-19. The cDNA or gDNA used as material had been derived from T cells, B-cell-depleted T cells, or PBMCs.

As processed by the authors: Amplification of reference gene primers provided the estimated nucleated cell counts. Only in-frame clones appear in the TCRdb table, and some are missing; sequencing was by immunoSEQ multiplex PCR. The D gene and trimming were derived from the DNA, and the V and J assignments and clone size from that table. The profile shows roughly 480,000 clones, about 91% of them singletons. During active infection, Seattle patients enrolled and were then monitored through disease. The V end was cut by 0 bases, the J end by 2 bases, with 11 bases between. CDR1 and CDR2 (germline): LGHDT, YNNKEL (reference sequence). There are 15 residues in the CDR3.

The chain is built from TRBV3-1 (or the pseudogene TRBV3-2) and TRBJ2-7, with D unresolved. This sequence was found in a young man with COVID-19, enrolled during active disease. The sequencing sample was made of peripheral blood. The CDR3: CASSQEHLRPYEQYF. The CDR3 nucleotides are TGTGCCAGCAGCCAAGAACATTTGAGGCCCTACGAGCAGTACTTC.